This is a list of T cell receptor beta chains from one sample in a study of blood T cell repertoires in COVID-19. Sequencing used immunoSEQ multiplex PCR; TCRdb keeps in-frame clones, though not all of them. The sample records 35,000 to 45,000 clones, 90% being singletons. Material: peripheral blood. The receptors come from a man in his fifties with active COVID-19. Both conserved end residues are part of each CDR3. The D gene is left open where the match is weak.

j_call: TRBJ1-4
d_call: NA
v_call: TRBV4-3
cdr3_aa: CASSQDRGDKSEKLFF

j_call: TRBJ2-2
d_call: TRBD2
v_call: TRBV10-3
cdr3_aa: CAISDPGLALTGELFF

j_call: TRBJ2-1
d_call: NA
v_call: TRBV13
cdr3_aa: CASSLEPSRYNEQFF

j_call: TRBJ2-1
d_call: TRBD1
v_call: TRBV6-4
cdr3_aa: CASSDDDSGGEFF

j_call: TRBJ1-2
d_call: NA
v_call: TRBV9
cdr3_aa: CASSVALGRGGYTF

j_call: TRBJ1-1
d_call: NA
v_call: TRBV19
cdr3_aa: CASSIQGRGNTEAFF

j_call: TRBJ2-5
d_call: TRBD1
v_call: TRBV5-4
cdr3_aa: CASSVGQGQETQYF

j_call: TRBJ1-3
d_call: NA
v_call: TRBV18
cdr3_aa: CASSPRAAASSGNTIYF

j_call: TRBJ1-1
d_call: NA
v_call: TRBV19
cdr3_aa: CASSDQGFTEAFF

j_call: TRBJ1-2
d_call: NA
v_call: TRBV24-1
cdr3_aa: CATSDLQGGYTF

j_call: TRBJ1-2
d_call: TRBD1
v_call: TRBV19
cdr3_aa: CASSMGRDRGYGYTF

j_call: TRBJ1-1
d_call: NA
v_call: TRBV3-1/TRBV3-2
cdr3_aa: CASSQDLHGWNTEAFF

j_call: TRBJ1-1
d_call: TRBD1
v_call: TRBV5-1
cdr3_aa: CASSVTGGGTEAFF

j_call: TRBJ2-5
d_call: TRBD2
v_call: TRBV4-3
cdr3_aa: CASSQGGGAGETQYF

j_call: TRBJ2-2
d_call: NA
v_call: TRBV3-1/TRBV3-2
cdr3_aa: CASSLRGGYTGELFF

j_call: TRBJ1-2
d_call: NA
v_call: TRBV18
cdr3_aa: CASSPGSDYGYTF

j_call: TRBJ1-6
d_call: TRBD1
v_call: TRBV2
cdr3_aa: CASSRGTGNNSPLHF

j_call: TRBJ2-5
d_call: TRBD2
v_call: TRBV5-1
cdr3_aa: CASSLNAGGLPETQYF

j_call: TRBJ2-2
d_call: NA
v_call: TRBV6-2/TRBV6-3
cdr3_aa: CASSLRQRTGELFF

j_call: TRBJ2-3
d_call: TRBD2
v_call: TRBV19
cdr3_aa: CASSGASSGEDTQYF

j_call: TRBJ1-5
d_call: NA
v_call: TRBV19
cdr3_aa: CASSIGSSNQPQHF

j_call: TRBJ2-2
d_call: NA
v_call: TRBV14
cdr3_aa: CASSHRGAGELFF

j_call: TRBJ1-5
d_call: TRBD1
v_call: TRBV18
cdr3_aa: CASSTDRVSQPQHF

j_call: TRBJ1-1
d_call: TRBD1
v_call: TRBV5-1
cdr3_aa: CASSRTGGRNTEAFF

j_call: TRBJ1-1
d_call: NA
v_call: TRBV4-2
cdr3_aa: CASRKTENTEAFF

j_call: TRBJ1-3
d_call: TRBD1
v_call: TRBV2
cdr3_aa: CASSGGPTGQGLRGNTIYF

j_call: TRBJ1-2
d_call: NA
v_call: TRBV12-3/TRBV12-4
cdr3_aa: CASSLYRDDGYTF

j_call: TRBJ2-7
d_call: TRBD1
v_call: TRBV5-1
cdr3_aa: CASSLVTGTGADEQYF

j_call: TRBJ2-7
d_call: TRBD1
v_call: TRBV7-8
cdr3_aa: CASSLLFLTGGSSYEQYF

j_call: TRBJ2-3
d_call: NA
v_call: TRBV7-2
cdr3_aa: CASTPPTVSTDTQYF

j_call: TRBJ1-3
d_call: NA
v_call: TRBV19
cdr3_aa: CASSSLSSGNTIYF